This TCR beta chain derives from a study of shared clonotypes between healthy human individuals. As concerns this clone: Its antigen is undetermined.

Findings and limits, study-wide: Investigators collected only blood, and repertoires in tissues likely differ. The study generally estimated greater richness for naive than memory subsets.

The protocol was immunoSEQ multiplex PCR, while the TCRdb copy is restricted to in-frame clones and leaves out a portion. The table includes about 710,000 clones, about three quarters detected once. Per the germline V gene, CDR1 is MGHRA and CDR2 is YSYEKL. The CDR3 is made up of 13 amino acids. V lost 1 base and J lost 7, with 7 bases in between. The clonotype comes from a woman aged 25-40 years in good health. The chain recombines TRBV4-1 with TRBJ2-2, with D hard to call. Input material: memory CD4+ T cells sorted from blood. Subset described: CD45RA-negative fraction. CDR3: CASSQASVGELFF. CDR3 DNA: TGCGCCAGCAGCCAAGCAAGTGTCGGGGAGCTGTTTTTT.